The source of this TCR beta chain is a study of CD8+ T cells in alopecia areata (dated by TCRdb to 2016 to 2019). General notes on the study: Treated patients were enrolled in an open-label pilot trial of oral tofacitinib at 5 to 10 mg twice daily for moderate-to-severe alopecia areata. Amplification of TCRbeta CDR3 regions was done by immunoSEQ multiplex PCR using 35 Vbeta forward primers and 13 Jbeta reverse primers. On the human side, TCRbeta sequencing was run on scalp tissue and on sorted CD4+ and CD8+ peripheral blood T cells from healthy controls and from alopecia areata patients with either patchy or totalis/universalis disease. Scalp clonality was compared across normal scalp (n=4), patchy alopecia areata scalp (n=8), and alopecia totalis/universalis scalp (n=8). In both human patients and the C3H/HeJ mouse model, the study applied high-throughput TCRbeta sequencing to look at T cell clonal expansion in alopecia areata. Disease severity in treated patients was measured with the SALT score, which quantifies the percentage of affected scalp surface area. Tofacitinib-treated patients had biopsies at baseline and at 4 and 24 weeks of treatment, with a later scalp biopsy in several patients. Tofacitinib was given for 6 to 18 months, followed by 6 months of follow-up off drug to assess delayed response and recurrence. RNA was extracted with the PAXgene miRNA kit for fixed scalp, the miRNeasy kit for PBMCs, and the RNeasy kit for mouse skin.

There are a few counts of this clone. Its binding antigen is unknown. Base qualities are not at hand, and no much larger clone is one base apart. As encoded in the germline V gene, CDR1 is SGHDT while CDR2 is YYEEEE. V was cut back by 4 bases and J by 10 bases, leaving a gap of 14 bases between them. From cysteine to phenylalanine, the CDR3 is 13 amino acids long. Just CDR3 DNA is preserved here, 39 bases in frame from base 1. Receptor libraries were prepared by the immunoSEQ multiplex PCR assay. For TCR sequencing, RNA was extracted from every sample and reverse transcribed into cDNA to serve as template. SuperScript III was used to make first-strand cDNA, primed with a 2:1 mix of oligo-dT and random hexamers. A synthetic immune receptor repertoire was used to gauge amplification bias, and whatever bias remained was removed computationally. The study's own analysis went as follows. Raw reads were preprocessed to remove errors, and CDR3 was defined according to IMGT conventions as the region from the conserved cysteine to phenylalanine. Clonality was computed by normalizing Shannon entropy by log2 of the number of productive unique TCRs and subtracting the result from 1. Whether scalp clones were CD4 or CD8 was inferred by matching scalp TCRbeta sequences against CD4 and CD8 repertoires sorted from blood. TCRdb carries this immuneACCESS record with in-frame sequences only. Its versions omit some clonotypes, under half of them owing to an unresolved V gene in the studies checked, with the rest unexplained. D and trimming come from the DNA, and the V and J calls and clone size come from that table. In all, the sample holds 200,000 to 250,000 clones, and approximately 38% of those were seen once. The ten most abundant clones make up roughly 0.45% of the sample.

This specimen's treatment or condition label, per the study, means: oral pan-JAK inhibitor, 5-10 mg twice daily. Lesional scalp punch biopsies and peripheral blood were collected from alopecia areata patients. PBMCs were isolated by density centrifugation and stained for CD3, CD4 and CD8, and CD4+ and CD8+ T cells were sorted on a FACSAria. What the authors observed across the whole study: Shared TCR sequences between patients were less evident than in mice, which may be partly attributable to HLA diversity in the patient population. Higher clonality and more expanded CD8+ clones were observed in lesional scalp than in normal scalp, particularly in alopecia totalis/universalis, a finding suggestive of antigenic drive. Because the treated cohort was small and included a single nonresponder, larger studies are needed to assess links between baseline CD8+ expansion and response. During tofacitinib treatment, many expanded lesional clones remained in scalp and blood, and this persistence may partly explain relapse after treatment is stopped. Unlike mouse skin, which is dominated by gammadelta T cells, normal human skin has resident alphabeta T cells that are also sequenced, and this complicates analysis of the scalp TCR repertoire. Tofacitinib significantly lowered scalp clonality and the number of expanded CD8+ clones among the top 100 scalp clones.

The sample here was CD4+ T cells sorted from blood, taken between weeks 30 and 35, from a patient treated with tofacitinib. This receptor chain uses TRBV5-6 and TRBJ1-4; the D gene assignment is ambiguous. The receptor comes from a human donor with alopecia areata. The sequenced DNA is TGTGCCAGCAGCAAGTCCTGGGAGGGAAAACTGTTTTTT. Its amino acids are CASSKSWEGKLFF.